The 13 T cell receptor beta chains listed next were all sequenced from one sample in a study of CD8 T cells in ankylosing spondylitis. Via MiXCR, TCRdb re-called the 5' RACE reads, giving one row per CDR3 protein. The repertoire includes roughly 230,000 distinct CDR3 sequences, about 18% of them detected once, and around 30% sits in the top ten. The specimen was blood, either unsorted or a sorted T cell fraction (not recorded which). The receptor source for this set is a male donor with ankylosing spondylitis or in good health (not recorded which).

The chain combines TRBV10-3 with TRBJ2-7; D gene unclear. CDR3 size: 16 residues. Germline CDR1 reads ENHRY; CDR2 reads SYGVKD. V was shortened by 2 bases and J by 6 bases, with 20 bases between the two germline ends. CDR3 amino acids: CAISEIFGQESREQYF. DNA of the CDR3: TGTGCCATCAGTGAGATATTCGGGCAGGAGAGTCGCGAGCAGTACTTC.

Only a few counts were recorded for this clonotype. The J gene is TRBJ2-7, the V gene TRBV7-9; TRBD1 is a possible D gene (6 bases). The CDR3 is 15 amino acids. V lost 0 bases and J lost 1, with 10 bases in between. CDR1 is SEHNR and CDR2 is FQNEAQ in the germline V gene (reference sequence). This chain's CDR3 is CASSLAGQTSYEQYF. The CDR3 DNA reads TGTGCCAGCAGCTTAGCCGGACAGACATCCTACGAGCAGTACTTC.

This clonotype appeared a few times. The chain combines TRBV12-3 or TRBV12-4 with TRBJ2-1; 8 nucleotides agree with TRBD2. The CDR3 contains 15 residues. The trim removed 8 bases at V and 6 bases at J, leaving 12 bases unmatched. CDR3 DNA: TGTGCCAGCTCTCCGGGACTAGAAGAATCCAATGAGCAGTTCTTC. Its protein is CASSPGLEESNEQFF.

The V gene is TRBV9, the J gene TRBJ1-1; D unresolved. The CDR3 contains 15 residues. The germline CDR1 and CDR2 sequences are SGDLS and YYNGEE. Trimming stripped 4 bases from V and 1 base from J, with 14 bases between. Here the CDR3 reads CASSPALRENTEAFF. The CDR3 nucleotides read TGTGCCAGCAGCCCCGCCCTGCGGGAGAACACTGAAGCTTTCTTT.

The chain is built from TRBV6-1 and TRBJ1-5; 7 bases map to TRBD1. This CDR3 contains 14 residues. CDR1 is MNHNS, CDR2 SASEGT, per germline. Trimming at V came to 6 bases and at J to 1 base, leaving 3 bases not matched to a gene. The CDR3 DNA follows: TGTGCCAGCAGCCAGGGGGGGAGCAATCAGCCCCAGCATTTT. Translating gives CASSQGGSNQPQHF.

In DNA, the CDR3 is TGTGCCAGCAGCCTACCGGGAGAATCTGGAAACACCATATATTTT. Translation: CASSLPGESGNTIYF. The rearrangement links TRBV12-3 or TRBV12-4 to TRBJ1-3; D not resolved. Deletions cut 6 bases from V and 1 base from J, with 13 bases between. This CDR3 comprises 15 residues.

There are a few counts of this clonotype. The chain uses TRBV27 and TRBJ2-1, with 14 positions matching TRBD2. The CDR3 has 16 residues. The junction had 9 bases not matched to a gene; V was cut back by 6 bases and J by 8 bases. Germline-derived CDR1 and CDR2 are MNHEY and SMNVEV (reference sequence). The CDR3 DNA reads TGTGCCAGCAGGGGGACTAGCGGGAGTTTTTTTGATGAGCAGTTCTTC. Its translation: CASRGTSGSFFDEQFF.

This clonotype occurred many times. This chain links TRBV4-1 with TRBJ1-1; a weak D match, TRBD1 (5 bases). V was shortened by 0 bases and J by 5 bases, with 13 bases between the two germline ends. The V gene's germline CDR1 is MGHRA and CDR2 YSYEKL. The CDR3 loop spans 15 amino acids. The chain's CDR3 is CASSQDRGAGTEAFF. CDR3 DNA sequence: TGCGCCAGCAGCCAAGATCGGGGCGCCGGAACTGAAGCTTTCTTT.

There are a few counts of this clonotype. V gene TRBV12-3 or TRBV12-4 combines with J gene TRBJ2-7, with D perhaps matching TRBD1 or TRBD2 (5 bases each). V was clipped by 3 bases and J by 0 bases, with 9 bases between them. The CDR3 has 14 residues. DNA for the CDR3: TGTGCCAGCAGTTTGATCGGGGCCTCCTACGAGCAGTACTTC. Protein sequence: CASSLIGASYEQYF.

This clonotype has at least ten counts. V and J are TRBV28 and TRBJ2-7; TRBD2 matches 10 bases. Germline loops: CDR1 MDHEN, CDR2 SYDVKM. Trimming removed 6 bases from V and 2 bases from J; junction bases left unmatched: 13. This CDR3 is built from 17 residues. CDR3 DNA: TGTGCCAGCAGCACCACCCCGGCTAGCGGGGGAACCTACGAGCAGTACTTC. It encodes CASSTTPASGGTYEQYF.

The chain couples TRBV4-1 to TRBJ2-1, with 11 positions matching TRBD2. The germline V gene has CDR1 MGHRA and CDR2 YSYEKL. V dropped 4 bases and J dropped 2; count of bases not matched to a gene: 19. This CDR3 has 21 amino acids. The CDR3 protein is CASSLPTEVTSGSTAYNEQFF. The CDR3 nucleotides are TGCGCCAGCAGCCTTCCTACGGAAGTCACTAGCGGGAGTACGGCCTACAATGAGCAGTTCTTC.

The chain couples TRBV7-9 to TRBJ2-1, with 10 bases fitting TRBD2. Germline V gene sequence: CDR1 SEHNR, CDR2 FQNEAQ (reference sequence). With 0 bases clipped from V and 9 bases from J, the junction kept 5 bases outside the gene matches. The CDR3 extends over 15 amino acids. Here the CDR3 reads CASSLASLAGAEQFF. The DNA of the CDR3 is TGTGCCAGCAGCTTAGCGAGCCTAGCGGGAGCTGAGCAGTTCTTC. Based on the CDR3 plus reference TRBV7-9 and TRBJ2-1, the full variable domain is DTGVSQNPRHKITKRGQNVTFRCDPISEHNRLYWYRQTLGQGPEFLTYFQNEAQLEKSRLLSDRFSAERPKGSFSTLEIQRTEQGDSAMYLCASSLASLAGAEQFFGPGTRLTVL.

This clonotype was counted at least ten times. V is TRBV7-6 and J is TRBJ1-6; 7 bases are shared with TRBD1. This CDR3 spans 16 amino acids. CDR1 is SGHVS and CDR2 is FNYEAQ in the germline V gene. V was pared by 0 bases and J by 7 bases, with 6 bases of the junction left unmatched. CDR3 nucleotides: TGTGCCAGCAGCTTAGCCCGAGACAGGGCAAATTCACCCCTCCACTTT. Protein sequence: CASSLARDRANSPLHF.